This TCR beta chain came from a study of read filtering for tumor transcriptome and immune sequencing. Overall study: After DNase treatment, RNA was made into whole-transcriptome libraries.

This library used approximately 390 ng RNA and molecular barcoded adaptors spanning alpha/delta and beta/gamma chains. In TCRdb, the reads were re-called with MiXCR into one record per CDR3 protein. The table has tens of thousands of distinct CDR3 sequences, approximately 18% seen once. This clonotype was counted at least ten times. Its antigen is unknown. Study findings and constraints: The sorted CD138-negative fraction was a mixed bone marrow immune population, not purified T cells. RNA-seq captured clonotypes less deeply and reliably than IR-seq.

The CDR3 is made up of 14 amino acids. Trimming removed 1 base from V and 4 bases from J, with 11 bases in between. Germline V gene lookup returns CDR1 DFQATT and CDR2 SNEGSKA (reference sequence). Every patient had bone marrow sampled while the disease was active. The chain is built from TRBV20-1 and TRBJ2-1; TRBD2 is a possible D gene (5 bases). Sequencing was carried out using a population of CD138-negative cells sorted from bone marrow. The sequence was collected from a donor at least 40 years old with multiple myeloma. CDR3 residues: CSARVRLSYNEQFF. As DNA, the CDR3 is TGCAGTGCTAGAGTCCGACTATCTTACAATGAGCAGTTCTTC.